The present entry profiles one TCR beta chain with its context. The sample is drawn from a study of blood T cell repertoires in COVID-19. Generated by immunoSEQ multiplex PCR, the TCRdb table keeps only in-frame clones and is missing some. The table includes approximately 110,000 clones, 65% to 80% detected once. Material: peripheral blood. The TCR comes from a woman between 65 and 79 years old with acute or convalescent COVID-19.

Written as DNA, the CDR3 is TGTGCCAGCAGCTCTCCGAACACCGGGGAGCTGTTTTTT. Amino acids: CASSSPNTGELFF. The V and J genes are TRBV7-2 and TRBJ2-2; D is undetermined. The germline gives CDR1 SGHTA, CDR2 FQGNSA. V was pared by 4 bases and J by 0 bases, with 3 bases between. This CDR3 spans 13 amino acids.